Reported below is one T cell receptor beta chain. This sample stems from a study of shared clonotypes between healthy human individuals. In the original workflow: Junction-only sequences without quality scores came from ImmunoSEQ, so filtering differed. Produced via immunoSEQ multiplex PCR; TCRdb's table is partial and in-frame only. D and trimming come from the DNA, and the V and J calls and clone size come from that table. The data contain roughly 500,000 clones, roughly 77% of them seen just once; the ten biggest clones take up approximately 13%. V shed 1 base and J shed 5 bases, with 15 bases lying between them. There are 16 residues in the CDR3. Germline-derived CDR1 and CDR2 are SNHLY and FYNNEI.

The sequenced sample was PBMCs. This TCR was sampled from a woman aged 40 to 50 in good health. Some clones in this sample may be carry-over from other donors' samples. The rearrangement links TRBV2 to TRBJ2-1, with D possibly being TRBD2 (6 bases). CDR3 nucleotide sequence: TGTGCCAGCAGTGAAGTTCTCCGGGAGATCGACAATGAGCAGTTCTTC. Translated, it gives CASSEVLREIDNEQFF.